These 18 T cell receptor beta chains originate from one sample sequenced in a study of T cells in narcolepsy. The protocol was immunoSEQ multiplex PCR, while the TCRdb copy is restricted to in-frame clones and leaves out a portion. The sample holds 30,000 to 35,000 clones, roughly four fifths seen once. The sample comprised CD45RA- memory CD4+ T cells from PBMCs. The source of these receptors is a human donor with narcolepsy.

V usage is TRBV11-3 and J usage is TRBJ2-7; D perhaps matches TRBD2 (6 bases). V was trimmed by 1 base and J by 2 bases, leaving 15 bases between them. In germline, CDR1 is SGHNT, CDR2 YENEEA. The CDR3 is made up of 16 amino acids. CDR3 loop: CASSLASVTGAYEQYF. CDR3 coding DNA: TGTGCCAGCAGCTTAGCTTCAGTCACGGGAGCCTACGAGCAGTACTTC.

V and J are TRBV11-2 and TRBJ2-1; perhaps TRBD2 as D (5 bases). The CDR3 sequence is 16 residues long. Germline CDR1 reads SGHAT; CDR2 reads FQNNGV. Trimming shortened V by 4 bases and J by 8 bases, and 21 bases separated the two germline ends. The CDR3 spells CASSSRGTRPLHEQFF. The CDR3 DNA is TGTGCCAGCAGCTCAAGAGGTACTAGACCCCTCCATGAGCAGTTCTTC.

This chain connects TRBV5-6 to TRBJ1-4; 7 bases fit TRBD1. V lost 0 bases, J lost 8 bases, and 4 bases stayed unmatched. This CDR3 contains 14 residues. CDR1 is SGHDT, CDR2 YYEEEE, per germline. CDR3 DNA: TGTGCCAGCAGCTTGGCTGGGACAGCCGAAAAACTGTTTTTT. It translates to CASSLAGTAEKLFF.

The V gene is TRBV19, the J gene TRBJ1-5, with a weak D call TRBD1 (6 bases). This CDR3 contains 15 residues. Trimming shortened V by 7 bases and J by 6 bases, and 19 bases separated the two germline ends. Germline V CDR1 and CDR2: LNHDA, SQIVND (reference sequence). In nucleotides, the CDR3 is TGTGCCAGTACCGCGATGGGAGGGGGTGGTCAGCCCCAGCATTTT. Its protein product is CASTAMGGGGQPQHF.

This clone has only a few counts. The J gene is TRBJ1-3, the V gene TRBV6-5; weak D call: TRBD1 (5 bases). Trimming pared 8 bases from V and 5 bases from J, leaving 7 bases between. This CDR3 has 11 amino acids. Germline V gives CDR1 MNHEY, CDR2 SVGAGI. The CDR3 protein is CASGARNTIYF. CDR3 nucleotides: TGTGCCAGCGGGGCTCGAAACACCATATATTTT.

This chain's CDR3 is CASSQLPASPLHF. The CDR3 DNA reads as TGTGCCAGCAGCCAACTACCCGCCTCACCCCTCCACTTT. The chain carries TRBV7-2 and TRBJ1-6; no clear D. CDR3 length: 13 residues. With 5 bases removed from V and 10 bases from J, the gap between germline ends came to 12 bases. In germline, CDR1 is SGHTA, CDR2 FQGNSA.

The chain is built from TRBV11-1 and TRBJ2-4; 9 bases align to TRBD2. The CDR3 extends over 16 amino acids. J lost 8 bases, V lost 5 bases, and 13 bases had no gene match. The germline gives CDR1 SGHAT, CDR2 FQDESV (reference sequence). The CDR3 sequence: CASSPAWGTSRDIQYF. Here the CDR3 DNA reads TGTGCCAGCAGCCCCGCTTGGGGGACTAGCCGGGACATTCAGTACTTC.

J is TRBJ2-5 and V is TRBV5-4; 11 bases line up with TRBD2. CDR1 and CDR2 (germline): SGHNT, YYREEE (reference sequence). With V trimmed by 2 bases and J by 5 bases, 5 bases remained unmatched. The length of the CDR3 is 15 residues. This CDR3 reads CASSFSGGARETQYF. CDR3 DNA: TGTGCCAGCAGCTTTAGCGGGGGGGCGCGGGAGACCCAGTACTTC.

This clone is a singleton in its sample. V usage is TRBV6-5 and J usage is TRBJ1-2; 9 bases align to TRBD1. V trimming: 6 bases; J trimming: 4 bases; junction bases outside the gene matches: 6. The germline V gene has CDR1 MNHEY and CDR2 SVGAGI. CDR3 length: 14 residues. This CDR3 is CASRETGGTYGYTF. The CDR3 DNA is TGTGCCAGCAGAGAGACAGGGGGAACCTATGGCTACACCTTC.

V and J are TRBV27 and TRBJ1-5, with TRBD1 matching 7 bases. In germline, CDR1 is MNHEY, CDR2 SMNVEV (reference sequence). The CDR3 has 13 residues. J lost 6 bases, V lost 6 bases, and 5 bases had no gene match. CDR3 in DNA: TGTGCCAGCAGCCAGGCAGGGGGTCAGCCCCAGCATTTT. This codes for CASSQAGGQPQHF.

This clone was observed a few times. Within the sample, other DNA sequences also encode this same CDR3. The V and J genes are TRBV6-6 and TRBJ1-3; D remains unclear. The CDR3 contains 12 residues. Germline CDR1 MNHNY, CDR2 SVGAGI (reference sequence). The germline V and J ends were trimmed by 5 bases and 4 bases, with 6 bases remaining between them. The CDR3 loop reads CASSPQGNTIYF. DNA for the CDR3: TGTGCCAGCAGTCCGCAGGGAAACACCATATATTTT.

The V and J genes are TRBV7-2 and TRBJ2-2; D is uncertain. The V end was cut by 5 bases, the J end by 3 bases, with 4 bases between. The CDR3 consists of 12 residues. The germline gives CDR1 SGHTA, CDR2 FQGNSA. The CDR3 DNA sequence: TGTGCCAGCAGCATATACACCGGGGAGCTGTTTTTT. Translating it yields CASSIYTGELFF.

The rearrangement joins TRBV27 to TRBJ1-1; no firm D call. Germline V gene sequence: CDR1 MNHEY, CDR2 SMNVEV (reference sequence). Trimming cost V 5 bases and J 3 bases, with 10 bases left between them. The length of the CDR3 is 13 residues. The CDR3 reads CASSVRRDTEAFF. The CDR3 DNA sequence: TGTGCCAGCAGTGTAAGAAGGGACACTGAAGCTTTCTTT.

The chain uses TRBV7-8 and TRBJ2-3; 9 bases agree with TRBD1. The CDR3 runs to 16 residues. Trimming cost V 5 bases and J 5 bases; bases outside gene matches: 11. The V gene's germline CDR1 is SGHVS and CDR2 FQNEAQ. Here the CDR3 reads CASSPLVPGQGDTQYF. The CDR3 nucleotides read TGTGCCAGCAGCCCCCTCGTCCCGGGACAGGGAGATACGCAGTATTTT. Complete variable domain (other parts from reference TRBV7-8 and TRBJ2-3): GAGVSQSPRYKVAKRGQDVALRCDPISGHVSLFWYQQALGQGPEFLTYFQNEAQLDKSGLPSDRFFAERPEGSVSTLKIQRTQQEDSAVYLCASSPLVPGQGDTQYFGPGTRLTVL.

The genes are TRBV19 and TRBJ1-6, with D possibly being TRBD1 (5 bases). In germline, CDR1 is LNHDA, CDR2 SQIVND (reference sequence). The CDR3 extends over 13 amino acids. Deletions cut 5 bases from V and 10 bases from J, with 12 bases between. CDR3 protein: CASSPPRESPLHF. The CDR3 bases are TGTGCCAGTAGTCCCCCCAGGGAATCACCCCTCCACTTT.

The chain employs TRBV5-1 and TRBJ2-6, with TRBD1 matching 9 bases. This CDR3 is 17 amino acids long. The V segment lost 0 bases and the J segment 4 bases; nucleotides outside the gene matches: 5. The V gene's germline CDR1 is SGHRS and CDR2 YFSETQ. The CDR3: CASSLDRGPAGANVLTF. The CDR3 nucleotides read TGCGCCAGCAGCTTGGACAGGGGGCCTGCCGGGGCCAACGTCCTGACTTTC.

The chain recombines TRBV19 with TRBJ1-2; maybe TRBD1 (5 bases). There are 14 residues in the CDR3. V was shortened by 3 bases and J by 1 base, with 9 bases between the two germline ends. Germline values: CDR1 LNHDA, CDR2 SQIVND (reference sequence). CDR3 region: CASSIGHNNYGYTF. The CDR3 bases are TGTGCCAGTAGTATTGGACACAATAACTATGGCTACACCTTC.

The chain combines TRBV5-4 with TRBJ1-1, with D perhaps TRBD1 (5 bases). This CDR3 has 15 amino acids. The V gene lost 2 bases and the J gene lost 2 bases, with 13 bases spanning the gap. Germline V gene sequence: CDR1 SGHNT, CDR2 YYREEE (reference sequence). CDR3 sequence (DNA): TGTGCCAGCAGCTTAGGACATTGGGGAAACACTGAAGCTTTCTTT. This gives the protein CASSLGHWGNTEAFF. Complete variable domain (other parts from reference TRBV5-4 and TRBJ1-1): ETGVTQSPTHLIKTRGQQVTLRCSSQSGHNTVSWYQQALGQGPQFIFQYYREEENGRGNFPPRFSGLQFPNYSSELNVNALELDDSALYLCASSLGHWGNTEAFFGQGTRLTVV.